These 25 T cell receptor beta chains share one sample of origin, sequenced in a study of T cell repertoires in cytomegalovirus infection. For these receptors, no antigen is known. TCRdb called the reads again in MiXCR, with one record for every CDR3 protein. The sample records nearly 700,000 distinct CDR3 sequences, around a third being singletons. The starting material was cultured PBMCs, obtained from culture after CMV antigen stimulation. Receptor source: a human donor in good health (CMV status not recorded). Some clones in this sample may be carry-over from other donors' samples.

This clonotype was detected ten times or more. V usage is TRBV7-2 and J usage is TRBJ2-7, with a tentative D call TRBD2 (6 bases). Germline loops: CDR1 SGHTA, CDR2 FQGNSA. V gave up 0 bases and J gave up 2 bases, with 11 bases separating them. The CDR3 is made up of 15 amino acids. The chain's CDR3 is CASSLAGGLTYEQYF. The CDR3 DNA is TGTGCCAGCAGCTTAGCCGGGGGTTTAACCTACGAGCAGTACTTC.

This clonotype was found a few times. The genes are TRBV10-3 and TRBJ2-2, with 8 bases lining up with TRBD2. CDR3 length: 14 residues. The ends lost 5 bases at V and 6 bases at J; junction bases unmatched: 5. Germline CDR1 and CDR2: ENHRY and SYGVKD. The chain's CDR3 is CAISPAGVSGELFF. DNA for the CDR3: TGTGCCATCAGTCCAGCGGGGGTATCCGGGGAGCTGTTTTTT.

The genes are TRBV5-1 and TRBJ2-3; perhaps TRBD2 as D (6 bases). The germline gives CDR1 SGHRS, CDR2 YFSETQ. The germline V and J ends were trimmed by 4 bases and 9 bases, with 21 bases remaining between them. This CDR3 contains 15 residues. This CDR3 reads CASSGGGSAAGTQYF. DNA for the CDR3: TGCGCCAGCAGCGGAGGAGGGTCCGCTGCGGGGACGCAGTATTTT.

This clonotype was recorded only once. The CDR3 DNA sequence: TGTGCCAGCAGCCAAGATTCGTCGGGGTACAATGAGCAGTTCTTC. Residues: CASSQDSSGYNEQFF. The rearrangement joins TRBV14 to TRBJ2-1; D possibly corresponds to TRBD2 (5 bases). The germline V and J ends were trimmed by 0 bases and 4 bases, with 10 bases remaining between them. The CDR3 has 15 amino acids. Germline V CDR1 and CDR2: SGHDN, FVKESK.

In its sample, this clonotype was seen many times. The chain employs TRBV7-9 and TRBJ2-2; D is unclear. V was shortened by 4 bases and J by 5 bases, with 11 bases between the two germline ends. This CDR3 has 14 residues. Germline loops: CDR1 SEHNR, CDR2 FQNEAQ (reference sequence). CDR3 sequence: CASSSFHGTGELFF. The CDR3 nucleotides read TGTGCCAGCAGCTCGTTTCATGGAACCGGGGAGCTGTTTTTT.

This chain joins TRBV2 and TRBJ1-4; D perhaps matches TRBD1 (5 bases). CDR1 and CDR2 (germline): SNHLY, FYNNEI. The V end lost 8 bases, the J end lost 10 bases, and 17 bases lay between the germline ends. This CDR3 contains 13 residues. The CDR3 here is CASLPGTLGKLFF. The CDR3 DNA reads TGTGCCAGCCTACCCGGGACGTTGGGAAAACTGTTTTTT.

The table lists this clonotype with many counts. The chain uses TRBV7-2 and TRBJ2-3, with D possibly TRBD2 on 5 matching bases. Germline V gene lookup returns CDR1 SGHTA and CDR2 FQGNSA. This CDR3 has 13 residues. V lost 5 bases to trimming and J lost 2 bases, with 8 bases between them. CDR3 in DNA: TGTGCCAGCAGCACCGGACTCACAGATACGCAGTATTTT. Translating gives CASSTGLTDTQYF.

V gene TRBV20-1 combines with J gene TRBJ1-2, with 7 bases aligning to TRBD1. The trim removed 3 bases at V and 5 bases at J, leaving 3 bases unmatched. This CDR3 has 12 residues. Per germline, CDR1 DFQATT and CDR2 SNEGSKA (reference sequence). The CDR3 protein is CSASDRAYGYTF. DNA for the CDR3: TGCAGTGCTAGTGACAGGGCTTATGGCTACACCTTC.

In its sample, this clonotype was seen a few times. The CDR3 DNA follows: TGTGCCAGCAGCTTGGGGCGCGGGAGGGCCGCGTCCTACGAGCAGTACTTC. Protein product: CASSLGRGRAASYEQYF. The genes are TRBV5-6 and TRBJ2-7, with 9 positions matching TRBD2. The V gene end was trimmed by 0 bases and the J gene end by 1 base; junction bases not matched to a gene: 8. The CDR3 runs 17 residues. The V gene's germline CDR1 is SGHDT and CDR2 YYEEEE. Complete variable domain (other parts from reference TRBV5-6 and TRBJ2-7): DAGVTQSPTHLIKTRGQQVTLRCSPKSGHDTVSWYQQALGQGPQFIFQYYEEEERQRGNFPDRFSGHQFPNYSSELNVNALLLGDSALYLCASSLGRGRAASYEQYFGPGTRLTVT.

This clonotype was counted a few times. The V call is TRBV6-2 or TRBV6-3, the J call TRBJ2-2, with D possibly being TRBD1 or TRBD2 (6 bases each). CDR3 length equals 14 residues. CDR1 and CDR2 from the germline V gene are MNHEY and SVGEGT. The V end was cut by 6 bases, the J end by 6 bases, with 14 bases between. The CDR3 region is CASRFYREAGELFF. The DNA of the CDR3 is TGTGCCAGCAGATTCTACAGGGAGGCCGGGGAGCTGTTTTTT.

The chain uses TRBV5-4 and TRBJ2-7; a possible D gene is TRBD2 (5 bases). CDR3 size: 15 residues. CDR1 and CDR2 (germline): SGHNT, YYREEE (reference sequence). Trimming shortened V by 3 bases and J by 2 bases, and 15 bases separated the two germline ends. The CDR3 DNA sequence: TGTGCCAGCAGCTCTCCCTCACTAGGAACCTACGAGCAGTACTTC. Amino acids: CASSSPSLGTYEQYF. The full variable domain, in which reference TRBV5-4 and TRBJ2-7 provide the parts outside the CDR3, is ETGVTQSPTHLIKTRGQQVTLRCSSQSGHNTVSWYQQALGQGPQFIFQYYREEENGRGNFPPRFSGLQFPNYSSELNVNALELDDSALYLCASSSPSLGTYEQYFGPGTRLTVT.

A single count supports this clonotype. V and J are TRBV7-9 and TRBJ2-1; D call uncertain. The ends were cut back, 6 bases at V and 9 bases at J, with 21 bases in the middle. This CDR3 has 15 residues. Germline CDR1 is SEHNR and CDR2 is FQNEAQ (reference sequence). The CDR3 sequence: CASSPSGMGMGEQFF. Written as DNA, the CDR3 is TGTGCCAGCAGTCCCAGTGGGATGGGTATGGGTGAGCAGTTCTTC.

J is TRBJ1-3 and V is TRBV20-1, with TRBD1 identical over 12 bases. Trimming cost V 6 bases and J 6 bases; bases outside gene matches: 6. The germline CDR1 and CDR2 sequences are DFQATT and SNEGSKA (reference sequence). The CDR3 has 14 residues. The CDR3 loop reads CSAPGQGALNTIYF. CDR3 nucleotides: TGCAGTGCCCCGGGACAGGGGGCGTTAAACACCATATATTTT.

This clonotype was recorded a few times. CDR3 amino acids: CASTHRGGLEAFF. The DNA for the CDR3 is TGTGCCAGCACCCACAGGGGCGGCCTTGAAGCTTTCTTT. This chain links TRBV7-2 with TRBJ1-1, with TRBD1 identical over 7 bases. The junction had 9 bases not matched to a gene; V was cut back by 7 bases and J by 7 bases. In germline, CDR1 is SGHTA, CDR2 FQGNSA. The CDR3 has 13 residues.

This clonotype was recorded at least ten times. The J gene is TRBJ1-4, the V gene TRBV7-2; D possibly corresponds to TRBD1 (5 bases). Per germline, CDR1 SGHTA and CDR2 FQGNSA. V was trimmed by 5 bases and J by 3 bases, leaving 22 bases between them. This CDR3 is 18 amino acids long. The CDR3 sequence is CASSPRGVWGMANEKLFF. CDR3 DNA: TGTGCCAGCAGCCCCCGCGGCGTATGGGGGATGGCTAATGAAAAACTGTTTTTT. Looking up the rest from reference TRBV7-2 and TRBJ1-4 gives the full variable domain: GAGVSQSPSNKVTEKGKDVELRCDPISGHTALYWYRQSLGQGLEFLIYFQGNSAPDKSGLPSDRFSAERTGGSVSTLTIQRTQQEDSAVYLCASSPRGVWGMANEKLFFGSGTQLSVL.

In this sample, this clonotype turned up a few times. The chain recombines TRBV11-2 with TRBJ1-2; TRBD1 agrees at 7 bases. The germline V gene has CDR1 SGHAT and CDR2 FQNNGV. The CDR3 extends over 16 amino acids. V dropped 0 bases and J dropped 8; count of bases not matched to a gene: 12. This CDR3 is CASSLDADRAMGGYTF. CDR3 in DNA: TGTGCCAGCAGCTTAGACGCCGACAGGGCGATGGGAGGCTACACCTTC. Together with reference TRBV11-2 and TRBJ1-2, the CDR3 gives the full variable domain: EAGVAQSPRYKIIEKRQSVAFWCNPISGHATLYWYQQILGQGPKLLIQFQNNGVVDDSQLPKDRFSAERLKGVDSTLKIQPAKLEDSAVYLCASSLDADRAMGGYTFGSGTRLTVV.

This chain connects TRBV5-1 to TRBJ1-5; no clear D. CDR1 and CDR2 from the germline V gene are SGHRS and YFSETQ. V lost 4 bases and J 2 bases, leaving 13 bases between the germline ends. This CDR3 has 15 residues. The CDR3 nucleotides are TGCGCCAGCAGCCCGGGTCCCCTTGGCAATCAGCCCCAGCATTTT. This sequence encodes CASSPGPLGNQPQHF.

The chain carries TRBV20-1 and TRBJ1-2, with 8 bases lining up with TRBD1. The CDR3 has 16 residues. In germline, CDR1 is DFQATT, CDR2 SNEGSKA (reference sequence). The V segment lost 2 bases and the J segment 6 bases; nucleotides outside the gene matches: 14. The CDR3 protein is CSARSRTGTEGDGYTF. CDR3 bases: TGCAGTGCTAGATCAAGGACAGGGACGGAAGGAGATGGCTACACCTTC.

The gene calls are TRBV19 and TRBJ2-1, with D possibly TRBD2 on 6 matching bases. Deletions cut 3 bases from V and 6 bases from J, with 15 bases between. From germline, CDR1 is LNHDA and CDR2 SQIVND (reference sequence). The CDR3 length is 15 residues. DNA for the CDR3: TGTGCCAGTAGTATCAGAACTAGCAGGAGCAATGAGCAGTTCTTC. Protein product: CASSIRTSRSNEQFF.

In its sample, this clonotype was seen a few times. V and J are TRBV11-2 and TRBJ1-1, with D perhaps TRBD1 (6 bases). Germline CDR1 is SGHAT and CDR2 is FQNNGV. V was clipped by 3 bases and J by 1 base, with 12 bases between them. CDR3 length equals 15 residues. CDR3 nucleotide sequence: TGTGCCAGCAGCTTTCCGGCACAGGGGAACACTGAAGCTTTCTTT. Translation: CASSFPAQGNTEAFF.

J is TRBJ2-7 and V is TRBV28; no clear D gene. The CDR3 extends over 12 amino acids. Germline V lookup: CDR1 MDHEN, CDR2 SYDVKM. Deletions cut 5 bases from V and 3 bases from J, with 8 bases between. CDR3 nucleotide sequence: TGTGCCAGCAGTCCTTCCTACTACGAGCAGTACTTC. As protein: CASSPSYYEQYF.

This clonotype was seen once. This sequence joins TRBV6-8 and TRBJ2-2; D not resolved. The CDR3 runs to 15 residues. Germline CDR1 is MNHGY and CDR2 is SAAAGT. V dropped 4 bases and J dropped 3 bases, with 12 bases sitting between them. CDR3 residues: CASSWATSYTGELFF. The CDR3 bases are TGTGCCAGCAGTTGGGCAACTTCCTACACCGGGGAGCTGTTTTTT.

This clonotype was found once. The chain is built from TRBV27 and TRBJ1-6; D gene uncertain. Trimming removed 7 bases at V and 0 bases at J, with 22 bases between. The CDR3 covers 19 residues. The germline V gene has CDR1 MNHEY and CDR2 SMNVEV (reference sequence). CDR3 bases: TGTGCCAGCACCTCCGGTTCGGGTTGGAGAAGCTCCTATAATTCACCCCTCCACTTT. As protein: CASTSGSGWRSSYNSPLHF.

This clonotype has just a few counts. The CDR3 nucleotides read TGTGCCAGCACCCAGGGGAATTCTGGGGCCAACGTCCTGACTTTC. Amino acid sequence: CASTQGNSGANVLTF. The rearrangement links TRBV27 to TRBJ2-6; possible D gene TRBD1, 6 bases. The ends were cut back, 7 bases at V and 1 base at J, with 11 bases in the middle. This CDR3 region has 15 residues. Germline lookup yields CDR1 MNHEY and CDR2 SMNVEV (reference sequence).

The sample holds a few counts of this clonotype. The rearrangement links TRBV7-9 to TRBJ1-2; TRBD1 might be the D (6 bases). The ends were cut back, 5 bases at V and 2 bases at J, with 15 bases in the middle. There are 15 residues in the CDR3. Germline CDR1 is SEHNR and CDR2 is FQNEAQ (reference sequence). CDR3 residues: CASSPAGESNYGYTF. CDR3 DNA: TGTGCCAGCAGCCCAGCAGGGGAATCAAACTATGGCTACACCTTC. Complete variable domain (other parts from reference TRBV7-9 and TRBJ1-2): DTGVSQNPRHKITKRGQNVTFRCDPISEHNRLYWYRQTLGQGPEFLTYFQNEAQLEKSRLLSDRFSAERPKGSFSTLEIQRTEQGDSAMYLCASSPAGESNYGYTFGSGTRLTVV.